This passage covers 12 T cell receptor beta chains from one sample sequenced in a study of T cell repertoires in cytomegalovirus infection. TCRdb reprocessed the reads with MiXCR, giving one entry per CDR3 protein. Of 250,000 or so distinct CDR3 sequences in the sample, about a sixth were seen once. What was sequenced was CD8+ T cells from PBMCs. The receptors stem from a human donor in good health (CMV status not recorded). Some clones in this sample may be carry-over from other donors' samples.

The V and J genes are TRBV2 and TRBJ2-7, with TRBD1 matching over 8 bases. Losses at the gene ends were 7 bases for V and 2 bases for J; bases not matched to a gene: 7. Per germline, CDR1 SNHLY and CDR2 FYNNEI. The CDR3 sequence is 14 residues long. CDR3 sequence: CASTVGTGTYEQYF. In DNA form, the CDR3 reads TGTGCCAGCACCGTTGGGACAGGAACCTACGAGCAGTACTTC.

This clonotype was detected many times. The chain combines TRBV4-1 with TRBJ2-1, with TRBD1 matching 8 bases. The CDR3 consists of 17 residues. Germline lookup yields CDR1 MGHRA and CDR2 YSYEKL. Losses at the gene ends were 0 bases for V and 3 bases for J; bases not matched to a gene: 7. CDR3 in amino acids: CASSQDKEQGVYNEQFF. The CDR3 bases are TGCGCCAGCAGCCAAGATAAGGAACAGGGGGTCTACAATGAGCAGTTCTTC.

Ten or more counts support this clonotype. The rearrangement links TRBV2 to TRBJ2-7; D is unresolved. V lost 6 bases to trimming and J lost 5 bases, with 14 bases between them. Germline lookup yields CDR1 SNHLY and CDR2 FYNNEI. CDR3 length: 13 amino acids. The CDR3 DNA is TGTGCCAGCAGCGCTCTCACCTCTGACGAGCAGTACTTC. Amino acids: CASSALTSDEQYF.

The gene calls are TRBV13 and TRBJ2-5, with 8 positions matching TRBD1. Germline CDR1 is PRHDT and CDR2 is FYEKMQ (reference sequence). The CDR3 contains 16 residues. Unmatched junction bases numbered 8, after V lost 4 bases and J lost 1 base. CDR3 in amino acids: CASSSTGQGSQETQYF. The CDR3, as DNA: TGTGCCAGCAGCTCGACTGGACAGGGCAGCCAAGAGACCCAGTACTTC.

This clonotype was observed a few times. The chain recombines TRBV27 with TRBJ2-7; maybe TRBD1 (6 bases). The CDR3 spans 12 residues. The V end lost 6 bases, the J end lost 7 bases, and 13 bases lay between the germline ends. Germline V gene sequence: CDR1 MNHEY, CDR2 SMNVEV (reference sequence). This CDR3 reads CASRAGVGEQYF. In nucleotides, the CDR3 is TGTGCCAGCAGGGCAGGGGTGGGGGAGCAGTACTTC.

This clonotype was counted many times. The J gene is TRBJ2-7, the V gene TRBV7-2; 9 bases fit TRBD1. With 1 base clipped from V and 2 bases from J, the junction kept 9 bases outside the gene matches. The CDR3 consists of 17 residues. Germline-derived CDR1 and CDR2 are SGHTA and FQGNSA. In DNA form, the CDR3 reads TGTGCCAGCAGCTTAGTTGGAGGACAGGGGCTTCCCTACGAGCAGTACTTC. It is translated as CASSLVGGQGLPYEQYF. Full variable domain (outside the CDR3, taken from reference TRBV7-2 and TRBJ2-7): GAGVSQSPSNKVTEKGKDVELRCDPISGHTALYWYRQSLGQGLEFLIYFQGNSAPDKSGLPSDRFSAERTGGSVSTLTIQRTQQEDSAVYLCASSLVGGQGLPYEQYFGPGTRLTVT.

The chain has TRBV6-2 or TRBV6-3 and TRBJ2-6; D is unresolved. From germline, CDR1 is MNHEY and CDR2 SVGEGT. This CDR3 spans 14 amino acids. Trimming took off 7 bases at V and 8 bases at J, with 15 bases between the two ends. The CDR3 bases are TGTGCCAGCACCTCCACACAGTGGCCCAACGTCCTGACTTTC. Amino acids: CASTSTQWPNVLTF.

The rearrangement joins TRBV3-1 to TRBJ1-5, with D possibly matching TRBD1 (6 bases). CDR1 is LGHDT, CDR2 YNNKEL, per germline (reference sequence). Between the trimmed V and J ends, which lost 1 base and 2 bases, there was a span of 15 bases. The CDR3 loop spans 17 amino acids. The DNA of the CDR3 is TGTGCCAGCAGCCAAGGGGGTCCGGGGGCAGGCAATCAGCCCCAGCATTTT. Its translation: CASSQGGPGAGNQPQHF.

This clonotype has a handful of counts. V is TRBV28 and J is TRBJ2-3; D remains unclear. CDR3 length: 15 residues. Germline CDR1 reads MDHEN; CDR2 reads SYDVKM. The V gene lost 4 bases and the J gene lost 3 bases, with 14 bases spanning the gap. The CDR3 nucleotides are TGTGCCAGCAGTTCGCATCGACTTGGAACAGATACGCAGTATTTT. The encoded protein is CASSSHRLGTDTQYF.

The V call is TRBV28, the J call TRBJ2-4, with D hard to call. This CDR3 has 15 residues. V was clipped by 3 bases and J by 0 bases, with 9 bases between them. CDR1 and CDR2 from the germline V gene are MDHEN and SYDVKM. In DNA, the CDR3 is TGTGCCAGCAGTTTGCAGGACCTAGCCAAAAACATTCAGTACTTC. It codes for CASSLQDLAKNIQYF.

This rearrangement joins TRBV27 to TRBJ2-1, with TRBD1 as a possible D gene (5 bases). The CDR3 has 12 amino acids. The V end was cut by 6 bases, the J end by 10 bases, with 13 bases between. Germline CDR1 MNHEY, CDR2 SMNVEV (reference sequence). The CDR3 sequence is CASSETEREQFF. As DNA, the CDR3 is TGTGCCAGCAGCGAGACAGAAAGGGAGCAGTTCTTC.

This clonotype was observed many times. This chain uses TRBV7-9 with TRBJ1-2; 12 bases map to TRBD1. CDR1 and CDR2 (germline): SEHNR, FQNEAQ (reference sequence). CDR3 length: 15 residues. J gave up 7 bases and V 3 bases, and 6 bases lay outside the gene matches. The CDR3 protein is CASSFGDRGPGGYTF. CDR3 coding DNA: TGTGCCAGCAGCTTCGGGGACAGGGGGCCTGGTGGCTACACCTTC.